Following are 29 T cell receptor beta chains from one sample sequenced in a study of T-cell reconstitution after alpha-beta-depleted transplantation in children. Unique molecular identifiers were built into the TCRbeta library. TCRdb re-called the PCR reads with MiXCR, one entry per CDR3 protein. This table has about 830,000 distinct CDR3 sequences, roughly 16% appearing once. The material was PBMCs, mostly from graft donor cells, obtained 360 days after TCRalphabeta/CD19-depleted stem cell transplant. These receptors were obtained from a male patient younger than 18 who had a stem cell transplant for acute lymphoblastic leukemia, so the T cells may come from the graft donor.

This clonotype was seen ten or more times. V gene TRBV29-1 combines with J gene TRBJ1-5, with a weak D call TRBD1 (5 bases). Trimming cost V 5 bases and J 0 bases, with 8 bases left between them. Germline CDR1 is SQVTM and CDR2 is ANQGSEA. The CDR3 covers 13 residues. The CDR3 DNA sequence: TGCAGCGTTACCACAGGTAGCAATCAGCCCCAGCATTTT. Translating gives CSVTTGSNQPQHF.

The chain employs TRBV12-3 or TRBV12-4 and TRBJ1-2; a weak D match, TRBD1 (5 bases). The CDR3 contains 16 residues. V was shortened by 4 bases and J by 0 bases, with 15 bases between the two germline ends. The CDR3 is CASSYVVGAANYGYTF. CDR3 sequence (DNA): TGTGCCAGCAGTTATGTAGTTGGGGCAGCTAACTATGGCTACACCTTC.

There are a few counts of this clonotype. The chain recombines TRBV11-2 with TRBJ1-5; maybe TRBD1 (5 bases). The V end was cut by 2 bases, the J end by 0 bases, with 14 bases between. The CDR3 covers 17 residues. Germline CDR1 SGHAT, CDR2 FQNNGV. The CDR3 protein is CASSLRPRGGSNQPQHF. The CDR3, as DNA: TGTGCCAGCAGCTTAAGACCGAGGGGAGGTAGCAATCAGCCCCAGCATTTT.

Concerning this clonotype itself: At one end, the junction sequence differs from germline, possibly due to a read error. The chain couples TRBV5-1 to TRBJ2-1; 7 bases map to TRBD2. Germline lookup yields CDR1 SGHRS and CDR2 YFSETQ. The CDR3 length is 18 residues. The CDR3 loop is CASSPRASGSPSYNERFF. Written as DNA, the CDR3 is TGCGCCAGCAGCCCCAGGGCTAGCGGCTCCCCTTCCTACAATGAGCGGTTCTTC.

The table lists this clonotype with a count of one. The chain is built from TRBV29-1 and TRBJ1-4; D might be TRBD1 (6 bases). Trimming took 6 bases from V and 4 from J, leaving 15 bases between them. The CDR3 sequence is 14 residues long. Germline V gives CDR1 SQVTM, CDR2 ANQGSEA. CDR3 amino acids: CSVLTGAFNEKLFF. The CDR3 bases are TGCAGCGTACTGACGGGGGCGTTTAATGAAAAACTGTTTTTT.

V is TRBV5-1 and J is TRBJ2-5, with a possible D match to TRBD2 (7 bases). The CDR3 extends over 15 amino acids. Trimming took off 0 bases at V and 4 bases at J, with 13 bases between the two ends. From germline, CDR1 is SGHRS and CDR2 YFSETQ. The CDR3 protein is CASSLEGGLGETQYF. DNA for the CDR3: TGCGCCAGCAGCTTGGAGGGGGGGCTCGGAGAGACCCAGTACTTC. The variable domain in full, completed from reference TRBV5-1 and TRBJ2-5, reads KAGVTQTPRYLIKTRGQQVTLSCSPISGHRSVSWYQQTPGQGLQFLFEYFSETQRNKGNFPGRFSGRQFSNSRSEMNVSTLELGDSALYLCASSLEGGLGETQYFGPGTRLLVL.

V usage is TRBV20-1 and J usage is TRBJ2-3, with D maybe TRBD2 (5 bases). CDR1 DFQATT and CDR2 SNEGSKA come from the germline V gene (reference sequence). The CDR3 totals 14 residues. Trimming left V 3 bases short and J 2 bases short, with 12 bases between. CDR3 bases: TGCAGTGCTAGTGGGTGGGAGCCCACAGATACGCAGTATTTT. Its translation: CSASGWEPTDTQYF.

The J gene is TRBJ2-7, the V gene TRBV27; TRBD2 agrees at 11 bases. Germline V gene data show CDR1 as MNHEY and CDR2 as SMNVEV (reference sequence). The CDR3 covers 15 residues. J was trimmed by 3 bases and V by 7 bases; bases with no gene match: 8. The CDR3 coding sequence is TGTGCCAGCACCTCGGGGACTAGCGGTAGCTACGAGCAGTACTTC. As protein: CASTSGTSGSYEQYF.

This clonotype was observed at least ten times. This chain uses TRBV5-1 with TRBJ2-7; D tentatively reads TRBD1 or TRBD2 (5 bases each). This CDR3 is 15 amino acids long. Trimming removed 2 bases from V and 2 bases from J, with 14 bases in between. Germline assignment: CDR1 SGHRS and CDR2 YFSETQ. This chain's CDR3 is CASSFQPGTTYEQYF. The CDR3 bases are TGCGCCAGCAGCTTCCAACCCGGGACCACCTACGAGCAGTACTTC.

V usage is TRBV5-5 and J usage is TRBJ2-2, with D perhaps TRBD1 or TRBD2 (5 bases each). Looked up from germline, CDR1 is SGHKS and CDR2 is YYEKEE (reference sequence). Trimming stripped 5 bases from V and 5 bases from J, with 13 bases between. CDR3 length equals 14 residues. CDR3 in DNA: TGTGCCAGCAGGACAGCGTGGGGGACCGGGGAGCTGTTTTTT. It is translated as CASRTAWGTGELFF. Variable domain in full (rest from reference TRBV5-5 and TRBJ2-2): DAGVTQSPTHLIKTRGQQVTLRCSPISGHKSVSWYQQVLGQGPQFIFQYYEKEERGRGNFPDRFSARQFPNYSSELNVNALLLGDSALYLCASRTAWGTGELFFGEGSRLTVL.

This clonotype came up a few times. The chain recombines TRBV6-5 with TRBJ2-7, with TRBD2 identical over 7 bases. This CDR3 is 15 amino acids long. Trimming took 2 bases from V and 3 from J; bases not matched to a gene: 7. Germline V CDR1 and CDR2: MNHEY, SVGAGI. Here the CDR3 DNA reads TGTGCCAGCAGTTACGGAGCGGGACCGGGCTACGAGCAGTACTTC. Protein product: CASSYGAGPGYEQYF.

The chain couples TRBV6-6 to TRBJ1-2; 7 bases map to TRBD1. The CDR3 is made up of 13 amino acids. J gave up 6 bases and V 2 bases, and 3 bases lay outside the gene matches. Germline CDR1 reads MNHNY; CDR2 reads SVGAGI (reference sequence). The CDR3 sequence is CASSYEGANGYTF. The CDR3 DNA reads as TGTGCCAGCAGTTACGAGGGGGCAAATGGCTACACCTTC.

V usage is TRBV24-1 and J usage is TRBJ1-2, with D possibly matching TRBD1 (6 bases). This CDR3 is built from 16 residues. Germline-derived CDR1 and CDR2 are KGHDR and SFDVKD. Trimming cost V 5 bases and J 5 bases, with 20 bases left between them. In DNA, the CDR3 is TGTGCCACCAGTGCCACGGACAGCCCGTGGAGATATGGCTACACCTTC. It codes for CATSATDSPWRYGYTF.

This clonotype was recorded at least ten times. The J gene is TRBJ2-3, the V gene TRBV29-1, with D perhaps TRBD2 (5 bases). V was trimmed by 7 bases and J by 1 base, leaving 12 bases between them. The germline V gene encodes CDR1 SQVTM and CDR2 ANQGSEA. This CDR3 spans 13 amino acids. The CDR3 nucleotides read TGCAGCGCCCCACGGCGGGGCACAGATACGCAGTATTTT. This gives the protein CSAPRRGTDTQYF.

Many counts were recorded for this clonotype. The chain employs TRBV7-8 and TRBJ2-1, with 15 bases fitting TRBD2. Unmatched junction bases numbered 2, after V lost 2 bases and J lost 6 bases. Germline CDR1 reads SGHVS; CDR2 reads FQNEAQ. The CDR3 runs 16 residues. DNA for the CDR3: TGTGCCAGCAGCTTACTGGGACTAGCGGGAGGCAATGAGCAGTTCTTC. Encoded protein: CASSLLGLAGGNEQFF.

The chain uses TRBV4-2 and TRBJ2-7, with 7 positions matching TRBD1. Germline CDR1 and CDR2: LGHNA and YNFKEQ. The CDR3 sequence is 15 residues long. V gave up 3 bases and J gave up 3 bases; unmatched junction bases: 8. The CDR3 sequence: CASSQPQGVGYEQYF. CDR3 bases: TGTGCCAGCAGCCAGCCCCAGGGGGTAGGCTACGAGCAGTACTTC.

In its sample, this clonotype was seen a few times. The rearrangement joins TRBV4-1 to TRBJ2-4; D tentatively reads TRBD1 or TRBD2 (6 bases each). Trimming pared 0 bases from V and 0 bases from J, leaving 18 bases between. Germline CDR1 MGHRA, CDR2 YSYEKL. The CDR3 spans 19 residues. CDR3 in amino acids: CASSQEGGAGALAKNIQYF. Here the CDR3 DNA reads TGCGCCAGCAGCCAAGAGGGCGGGGCAGGGGCCTTAGCCAAAAACATTCAGTACTTC.

The chain links TRBV19 to TRBJ2-7; no definite D call. Germline V gives CDR1 LNHDA, CDR2 SQIVND (reference sequence). This CDR3 spans 15 amino acids. The V gene lost 5 bases and the J gene lost 3 bases, with 17 bases spanning the gap. CDR3 sequence reads: CASSPSGGRNYEQYF. For the CDR3, the DNA is TGTGCCAGTAGTCCGTCGGGCGGAAGAAACTACGAGCAGTACTTC.

The genes are TRBV5-1 and TRBJ1-1; D unresolved. The germline gives CDR1 SGHRS, CDR2 YFSETQ. V gave up 3 bases and J gave up 2 bases, with 29 bases separating them. This CDR3 is built from 20 residues. The CDR3 spells CASSSIITPGLNRPNTEAFF. CDR3 bases: TGCGCCAGCAGCTCCATAATAACCCCGGGCCTTAACCGCCCTAACACTGAAGCTTTCTTT.

Many counts were recorded for this clonotype. The CDR3 DNA sequence: TGCAGTGGGCCCAGTTACAATGAGCAGTTCTTC. Translating gives CSGPSYNEQFF. The chain joins TRBV20-1 to TRBJ2-1; unclear D gene. Germline CDR1 and CDR2: DFQATT and SNEGSKA (reference sequence). The CDR3 runs to 11 residues. V lost 7 bases and J 4 bases, leaving 8 bases between the germline ends.

This clonotype was found many times. V and J are TRBV28 and TRBJ2-2, with no clear D. Germline CDR1 MDHEN, CDR2 SYDVKM. The ends were cut back, 5 bases at V and 4 bases at J, with 8 bases in the middle. The CDR3 sequence is 13 residues long. The CDR3 DNA is TGTGCCAGCAGTCCAGTTCTCACCGGGGAGCTGTTTTTT. This sequence encodes CASSPVLTGELFF. The entire variable domain, with the rest obtained from reference TRBV28 and TRBJ2-2, is as follows: DVKVTQSSRYLVKRTGEKVFLECVQDMDHENMFWYRQDPGLGLRLIYFSYDVKMKEKGDIPEGYSVSREKKERFSLILESASTNQTSMYLCASSPVLTGELFFGEGSRLTVL.

The chain uses TRBV18 and TRBJ2-3; TRBD2 matches at 7 bases. V dropped 4 bases and J dropped 0; count of bases not matched to a gene: 4. CDR3 length: 15 amino acids. Per germline, CDR1 KGHSH and CDR2 LQKENI. This CDR3 is CASSRSSGSTDTQYF. CDR3 DNA sequence: TGTGCCAGCTCACGTTCTAGCGGAAGCACAGATACGCAGTATTTT.

The CDR3: CSARLLAGDPFLHNEQFF. The CDR3 DNA is TGCAGTGCTAGATTACTAGCGGGGGACCCTTTCCTACACAATGAGCAGTTCTTC. The V and J genes are TRBV20-1 and TRBJ2-1; 11 positions agree with TRBD2. CDR1 is DFQATT and CDR2 is SNEGSKA in the germline V gene (reference sequence). The CDR3 covers 18 residues. With 2 bases clipped from V and 5 bases from J, the junction kept 14 bases outside the gene matches.

This clonotype was found many times. V is TRBV10-3 and J is TRBJ2-7; TRBD1 agrees at 7 bases. CDR3 length: 14 amino acids. CDR1 is ENHRY and CDR2 is SYGVKD in the germline V gene. J gave up 3 bases and V 6 bases, and 8 bases lay outside the gene matches. DNA for the CDR3: TGTGCCATCAGGGACAGGTCGCAAGGCTACGAGCAGTACTTC. This codes for CAIRDRSQGYEQYF.

The rearrangement uses TRBV15 and TRBJ2-6; TRBD1 is a possible D gene (6 bases). The germline V gene has CDR1 LNHNV and CDR2 YYDKDF (reference sequence). The V and J ends lost 0 bases and 0 bases respectively, with 15 bases between them. The CDR3 totals 19 residues. The CDR3 region has the DNA TGTGCCACCAGCAGAGAGGGGCAGGGGCCCTTCTCTGGGGCCAACGTCCTGACTTTC. It encodes CATSREGQGPFSGANVLTF.

The genes are TRBV6-5 and TRBJ1-1; D unclear. The CDR3 totals 14 residues. Trimming pared 4 bases from V and 4 bases from J, leaving 13 bases between. Germline CDR1 MNHEY, CDR2 SVGAGI. The CDR3 nucleotides read TGTGCCAGCAGTTCAACCACGTGGGGCACTGAAGCTTTCTTT. It yields the protein CASSSTTWGTEAFF.

This clonotype turned up a few times. The CDR3 sequence: CASSGQGIQHYGYTF. CDR3 DNA: TGTGCCAGCAGCGGACAGGGGATCCAGCACTATGGCTACACCTTC. The chain is built from TRBV3-1 and TRBJ1-2; TRBD1 aligns across 9 bases. The V segment lost 5 bases and the J segment 3 bases; nucleotides outside the gene matches: 7. The CDR3 is made up of 15 amino acids. CDR1 and CDR2 from the germline V gene are LGHDT and YNNKEL (reference sequence).

J is TRBJ2-3 and V is TRBV7-9, with 7 bases that match TRBD2. This CDR3 comprises 16 residues. V was pared by 5 bases and J by 3 bases, with 11 bases of the junction left unmatched. The germline CDR1 and CDR2 sequences are SEHNR and FQNEAQ (reference sequence). CDR3 DNA: TGTGCCAGCAGCCCCCCCCTACACGGGGGGACAGATACGCAGTATTTT. It yields the protein CASSPPLHGGTDTQYF. The full variable domain, with the rest looked up from reference TRBV7-9 and TRBJ2-3, is DTGVSQNPRHKITKRGQNVTFRCDPISEHNRLYWYRQTLGQGPEFLTYFQNEAQLEKSRLLSDRFSAERPKGSFSTLEIQRTEQGDSAMYLCASSPPLHGGTDTQYFGPGTRLTVL.

The chain combines TRBV12-3 or TRBV12-4 with TRBJ1-2; D call uncertain. The CDR3 has 14 amino acids. Trimming took 6 bases from V and 5 from J, leaving 16 bases between them. The CDR3 sequence is CASSFQLSVYGYTF. The DNA for the CDR3 is TGTGCCAGCAGCTTCCAACTTTCGGTTTATGGCTACACCTTC.